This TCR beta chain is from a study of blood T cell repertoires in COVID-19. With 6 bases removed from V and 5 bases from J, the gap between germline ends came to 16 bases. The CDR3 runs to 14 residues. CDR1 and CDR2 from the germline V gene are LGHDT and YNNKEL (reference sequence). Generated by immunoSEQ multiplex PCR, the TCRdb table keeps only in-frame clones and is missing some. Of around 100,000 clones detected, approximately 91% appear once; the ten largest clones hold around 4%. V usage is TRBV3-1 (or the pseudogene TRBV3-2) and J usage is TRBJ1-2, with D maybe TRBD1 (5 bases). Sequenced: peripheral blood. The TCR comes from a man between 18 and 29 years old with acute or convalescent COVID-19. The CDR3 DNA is TGTGCCAGCAGGAGCTACGGGCAGGGTTATGGCTACACCTTC. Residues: CASRSYGQGYGYTF.